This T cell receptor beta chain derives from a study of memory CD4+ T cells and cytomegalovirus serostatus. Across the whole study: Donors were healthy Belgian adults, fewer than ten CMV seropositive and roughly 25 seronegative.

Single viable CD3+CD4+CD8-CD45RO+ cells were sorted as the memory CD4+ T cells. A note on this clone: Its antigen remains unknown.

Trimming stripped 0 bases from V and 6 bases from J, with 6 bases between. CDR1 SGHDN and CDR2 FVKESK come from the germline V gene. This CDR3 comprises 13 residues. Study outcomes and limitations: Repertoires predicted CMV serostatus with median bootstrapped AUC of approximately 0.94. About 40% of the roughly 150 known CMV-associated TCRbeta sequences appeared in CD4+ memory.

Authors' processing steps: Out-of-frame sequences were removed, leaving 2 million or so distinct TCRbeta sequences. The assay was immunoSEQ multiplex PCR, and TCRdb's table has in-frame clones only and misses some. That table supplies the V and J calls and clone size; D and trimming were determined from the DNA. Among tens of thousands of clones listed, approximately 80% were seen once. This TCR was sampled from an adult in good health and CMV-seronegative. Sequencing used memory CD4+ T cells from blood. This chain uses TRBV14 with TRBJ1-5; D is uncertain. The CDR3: CASSQDLGQPQHF. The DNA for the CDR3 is TGTGCCAGCAGCCAAGATCTAGGTCAGCCCCAGCATTTT.